Sequencing of this T cell receptor beta chain was carried out in a study of T-cell memory formation after mild COVID-19. The V gene's germline CDR1 is SGHRS and CDR2 YFSETQ. Trimming shortened V by 4 bases and J by 2 bases, and 11 bases separated the two germline ends. CDR3 length: 14 residues. With constant-segment primers, 5'RACE yielded cDNA libraries of TCR alpha and TCR beta that carried sample barcodes and UMIs. Using its own MiXCR run on the 5' RACE reads, TCRdb lists one record per CDR3 protein. Found here are under 250,000 distinct CDR3 sequences, roughly a tenth of them singletons; the top ten hold 3%. Ten or more counts support this clonotype. The antigen remains undetermined. Findings and limits, study-wide: Second-wave clones with a day 37 peak had unconfirmed SARS-CoV-2 specificity. Chiefly within CM and EM were the contracting CD4+ clones; CD8+ ones were within EMRA. Clones shrinking from day 15 to 85 showed even CD4/CD8 mixes; later expanders tilted CD4+.

The receptor was isolated from a man younger than 35 who had mild COVID-19 (a few samples of this study predate the infection). Cell type and time point are not known. The gene calls are TRBV5-1 and TRBJ2-3; D remains unclear. Sequencing was carried out using PBMCs or a T cell subset sorted from them (not recorded which). CDR3 sequence: CASSPMGPTDTQYF. CDR3 DNA sequence: TGCGCCAGCAGCCCTATGGGTCCCACAGATACGCAGTATTTT. Drawing the rest from reference TRBV5-1 and TRBJ2-3, the complete variable domain is KAGVTQTPRYLIKTRGQQVTLSCSPISGHRSVSWYQQTPGQGLQFLFEYFSETQRNKGNFPGRFSGRQFSNSRSEMNVSTLELGDSALYLCASSPMGPTDTQYFGPGTRLTVL.